Below are 20 T cell receptor beta chains sequenced from a single sample in a study of cytomegalovirus exposure and HLA in healthy donors. A multiplex PCR was run with 60 Vbeta primers and 13 Jbeta primers. TCRdb's table, derived via immunoSEQ multiplex PCR, lists solely in-frame clones and lacks some. The sample has fewer than 100,000 clones. Material for sequencing was PBMCs. These TCRs come from a man aged 45-65 years in good health and CMV-seronegative.

The CDR3 protein is CASSQGGLADEQFF. Here the CDR3 DNA reads TGCGCCAGCAGCCAAGGCGGACTAGCTGATGAGCAGTTCTTC. The rearrangement links TRBV4-1 to TRBJ2-1, with 8 nucleotides matching TRBD2. This CDR3 is built from 14 residues. Germline values: CDR1 MGHRA, CDR2 YSYEKL. Germline trimming cut 1 base from V and 8 bases from J; bases unmatched to any gene: 4.

This chain links TRBV14 with TRBJ2-3; a weak D match, TRBD2 (6 bases). Germline-derived CDR1 and CDR2 are SGHDN and FVKESK. The V end lost 2 bases, the J end lost 5 bases, and 14 bases lay between the germline ends. CDR3 length: 15 residues. As DNA, the CDR3 is TGTGCCAGCAGCCAAAGGCCTAGCGCTATAGATACGCAGTATTTT. It translates to CASSQRPSAIDTQYF.

The chain recombines TRBV6-6 with TRBJ2-1; the D gene is possibly TRBD1 (6 bases). Trimming took 6 bases from V and 5 from J, leaving 17 bases between them. The CDR3 length is 15 residues. In germline, CDR1 is MNHNY, CDR2 SVGAGI (reference sequence). The CDR3 bases are TGTGCCAGCAGGAGCAGGGGTGGCGACAACAATGAGCAGTTCTTC. The encoded protein is CASRSRGGDNNEQFF.

The V call is TRBV4-3, the J call TRBJ2-1; possible D gene TRBD2, 6 bases. Germline V lookup: CDR1 LGHNA, CDR2 YSLEER. CDR3 length equals 15 residues. Trimming shortened V by 4 bases and J by 6 bases, and 16 bases separated the two germline ends. This CDR3 is CASSRHRDSGNEQFF. CDR3 bases: TGCGCCAGCAGCCGGCACCGGGACTCGGGCAATGAGCAGTTCTTC.

The V gene is TRBV19, the J gene TRBJ2-1; TRBD2 matches 9 bases. Trimming took 7 bases from V and 3 from J; bases not matched to a gene: 4. Germline CDR1 reads LNHDA; CDR2 reads SQIVND (reference sequence). This CDR3 region has 14 residues. The CDR3 DNA follows: TGTGCCAGTACTCTAGCGGGGAACTACAATGAGCAGTTCTTC. Encoded protein: CASTLAGNYNEQFF. Full variable domain (remainder filled in from reference TRBV19 and TRBJ2-1): DGGITQSPKYLFRKEGQNVTLSCEQNLNHDAMYWYRQDPGQGLRLIYYSQIVNDFQKGDIAEGYSVSREKKESFPLTVTSAQKNPTAFYLCASTLAGNYNEQFFGPGTRLTVL.

The chain is built from TRBV29-1 and TRBJ2-5; D unresolved. Deletions cut 3 bases from V and 1 base from J, with 6 bases between. CDR3 size: 12 residues. Germline lookup yields CDR1 SQVTM and CDR2 ANQGSEA. CDR3 sequence: CSVDRLQETQYF. Written as DNA, the CDR3 is TGCAGCGTTGACAGGCTCCAAGAGACCCAGTACTTC.

This rearrangement joins TRBV19 to TRBJ2-5; possible D gene TRBD2, 6 bases. CDR3 length: 13 amino acids. Germline CDR1 and CDR2: LNHDA and SQIVND (reference sequence). V was cut by 10 bases and J by 5 bases, with 17 bases left in between. The CDR3: CATTRDLRETQYF. Written as DNA, the CDR3 is TGTGCCACCACGCGGGACCTGCGGGAGACCCAGTACTTC.

The chain couples TRBV19 to TRBJ2-5; D is unclear. Germline loops: CDR1 LNHDA, CDR2 SQIVND (reference sequence). Trimming removed 6 bases from V and 11 bases from J, with 13 bases in between. The length of the CDR3 is 11 residues. The CDR3 nucleotides are TGTGCCAGTAGCCTTTCTTTTGAGCAGTACTTC. It yields the protein CASSLSFEQYF.

The V call is TRBV28, the J call TRBJ1-2; 8 nucleotides agree with TRBD1. In germline, CDR1 is MDHEN, CDR2 SYDVKM. J gave up 5 bases and V 2 bases, and 4 bases lay outside the gene matches. The CDR3 consists of 14 residues. The CDR3 DNA sequence: TGTGCCAGCAGTTTAACAGGGGGTAGTTATGGCTACACCTTC. This translates into CASSLTGGSYGYTF.

This sequence joins TRBV5-6 and TRBJ1-2, with TRBD1 matching over 9 bases. Trimming took 10 bases from V and 1 from J; bases not matched to a gene: 11. Germline V gene lookup returns CDR1 SGHDT and CDR2 YYEEEE. CDR3 length: 15 residues. CDR3 protein: CASTGQGIINYGYTF. The CDR3 nucleotides are TGTGCCTCAACTGGACAGGGGATAATTAACTATGGCTACACCTTC.

As regards this clone: The final CDR3 position lacks the conserved phenylalanine or tryptophan, pointing to a likely read error. The chain employs TRBV5-1 and TRBJ2-7, with 8 bases matching TRBD1. Losses at the gene ends were 6 bases for V and 0 bases for J; bases not matched to a gene: 8. CDR1 SGHRS and CDR2 YFSETQ come from the germline V gene. The CDR3 is 15 amino acids. CDR3 amino acids: CASTLQGASSYEQYL. Written as DNA, the CDR3 is TGCGCCAGCACCCTCCAGGGGGCAAGCTCCTACGAGCAGTACCTC.

The chain uses TRBV28 and TRBJ2-4, with TRBD2 identical over 8 bases. Germline CDR1 MDHEN, CDR2 SYDVKM. V gave up 2 bases and J gave up 0 bases; unmatched junction bases: 6. The CDR3 consists of 17 residues. CDR3 residues: CASSLAASGPAKNIQYF. The CDR3 region has the DNA TGTGCCAGCAGTTTAGCGGCTAGCGGGCCAGCCAAAAACATTCAGTACTTC.

The DNA of the CDR3 is TGTGCCAGCAGCGTCCGGGACTATGCCACAGATACGCAGTATTTT. Its translation is CASSVRDYATDTQYF. The V gene is TRBV9, the J gene TRBJ2-3, with TRBD2 identical over 7 bases. The CDR3 has 15 residues. Unmatched junction bases numbered 5, after V lost 2 bases and J lost 2 bases. Germline V gene sequence: CDR1 SGDLS, CDR2 YYNGEE.

The chain carries TRBV5-1 and TRBJ2-3, with 8 bases lining up with TRBD1. V was clipped by 5 bases and J by 3 bases; unmatched bases: 8. Germline values: CDR1 SGHRS, CDR2 YFSETQ. CDR3 length: 15 residues. CDR3: CASSFRTGSTDTQYF. The DNA for the CDR3 is TGCGCCAGCAGTTTCAGGACAGGGAGTACAGATACGCAGTATTTT.

V usage is TRBV6-1 and J usage is TRBJ2-5; D is possibly TRBD1 (6 bases). The CDR3 runs to 13 residues. V lost 6 bases and J 5 bases, leaving 13 bases between the germline ends. Germline V gene lookup returns CDR1 MNHNS and CDR2 SASEGT. The CDR3: CASRAGDLETQYF. The CDR3 nucleotides are TGTGCCAGCAGAGCAGGGGATTTGGAGACCCAGTACTTC.

The chain has TRBV25-1 and TRBJ2-7, with D possibly TRBD1 on 5 matching bases. The CDR3 contains 12 residues. Trimming took 6 bases from V and 1 from J, leaving 7 bases between them. The germline CDR1 and CDR2 sequences are MGHDK and SYGVNS. CDR3 region: CASRRQSYEQYF. CDR3 DNA sequence: TGTGCCAGCAGACGACAGTCCTACGAGCAGTACTTC.

The rearrangement joins TRBV18 to TRBJ2-6, with D possibly TRBD1 on 6 matching bases. V dropped 6 bases and J dropped 0 bases, with 15 bases sitting between them. Germline V gene data show CDR1 as KGHSH and CDR2 as LQKENI. The CDR3 has 17 amino acids. The CDR3 region has the DNA TGTGCCAGCTCGCCTAAAAGAGGGGGCTCTGGGGCCAACGTCCTGACTTTC. This sequence encodes CASSPKRGGSGANVLTF.

This chain joins TRBV9 and TRBJ2-1; 8 bases agree with TRBD2. The CDR3 is 15 residues long. Germline assignment: CDR1 SGDLS and CDR2 YYNGEE. Trimming cost V 0 bases and J 3 bases; bases outside gene matches: 2. CDR3 amino acids: CASSVAGGHYNEQFF. In nucleotides, the CDR3 is TGTGCCAGCAGCGTAGCGGGGGGGCACTACAATGAGCAGTTCTTC.

This chain connects TRBV6-6 to TRBJ2-7; 10 bases are a match to TRBD2. The V and J ends lost 2 bases and 4 bases, in that order; junction bases with no gene match: 5. CDR3 size: 15 residues. Germline loops: CDR1 MNHNY, CDR2 SVGAGI (reference sequence). The CDR3 DNA is TGTGCCAGCAGTTACCTTAGCGGGGGGCCTTACGAGCAGTACTTC. Protein sequence: CASSYLSGGPYEQYF.

V gene TRBV9 combines with J gene TRBJ1-1, with 11 bases aligning to TRBD1. In germline, CDR1 is SGDLS, CDR2 YYNGEE. The J segment lost 6 bases and the V segment lost 4 bases, leaving 14 bases of the junction unmatched. This CDR3 contains 17 residues. CDR3 DNA: TGTGCCAGCAGCCCACGCCGGACAGGGGGCGATATCTCTGAAGCTTTCTTT. Protein: CASSPRRTGGDISEAFF.